The sequence of this T cell receptor beta chain was determined in a study of T cells in localized non-small cell lung cancer. This clone was detected only a few times. Its target is unknown. The assay was immunoSEQ multiplex PCR, and TCRdb's table has in-frame clones only and misses some. The sample has over 1,500 clones, roughly a fifth seen once. Trimming took off 5 bases at V and 4 bases at J, with 12 bases between the two ends. Germline CDR1 is SGDLS and CDR2 is YYNGEE. This CDR3 is built from 13 residues. Points from the study as a whole: Those with higher blood T cell density had longer overall survival.

V is TRBV9 and J is TRBJ1-2, with unresolved D. The sequence came from a woman aged 35-75 years with stage III squamous cell lung carcinoma. Specimen: normal lung tissue next to the tumor, collected before any cancer treatment. The CDR3: CASSDGLSYGYTF. Here the CDR3 DNA reads TGTGCCAGCAGTGACGGGCTGAGCTATGGCTACACCTTC.